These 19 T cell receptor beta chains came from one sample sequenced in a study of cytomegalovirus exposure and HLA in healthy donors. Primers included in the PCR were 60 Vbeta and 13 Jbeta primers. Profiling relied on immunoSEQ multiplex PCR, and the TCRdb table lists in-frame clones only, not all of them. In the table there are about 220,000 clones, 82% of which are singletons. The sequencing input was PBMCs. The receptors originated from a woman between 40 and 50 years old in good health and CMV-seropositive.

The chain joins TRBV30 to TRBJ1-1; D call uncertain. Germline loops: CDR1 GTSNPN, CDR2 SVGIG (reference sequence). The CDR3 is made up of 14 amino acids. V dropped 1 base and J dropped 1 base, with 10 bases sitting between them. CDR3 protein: CAWSGGLTNTEAFF. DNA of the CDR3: TGTGCCTGGAGTGGAGGTCTTACGAACACTGAAGCTTTCTTT.

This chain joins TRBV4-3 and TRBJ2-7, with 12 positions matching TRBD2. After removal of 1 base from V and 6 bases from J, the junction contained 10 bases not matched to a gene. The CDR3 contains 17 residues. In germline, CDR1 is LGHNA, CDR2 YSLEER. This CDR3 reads CASSQGLAGGPTVEQYF. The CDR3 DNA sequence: TGCGCCAGCAGCCAAGGCCTAGCGGGAGGGCCGACCGTCGAGCAGTACTTC.

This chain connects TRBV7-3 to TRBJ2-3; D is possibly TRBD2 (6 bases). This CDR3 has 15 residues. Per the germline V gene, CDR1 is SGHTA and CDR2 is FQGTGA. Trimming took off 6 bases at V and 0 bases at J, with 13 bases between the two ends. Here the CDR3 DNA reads TGTGCCAGCAGTCTCTGGCGGGGTAGCACAGATACGCAGTATTTT. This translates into CASSLWRGSTDTQYF.

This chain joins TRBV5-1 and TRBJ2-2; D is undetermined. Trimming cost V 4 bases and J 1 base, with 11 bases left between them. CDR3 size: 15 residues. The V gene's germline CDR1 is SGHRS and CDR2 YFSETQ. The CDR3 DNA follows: TGCGCCAGCAGCCTACTAAATTGGAACACCGGGGAGCTGTTTTTT. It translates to CASSLLNWNTGELFF.

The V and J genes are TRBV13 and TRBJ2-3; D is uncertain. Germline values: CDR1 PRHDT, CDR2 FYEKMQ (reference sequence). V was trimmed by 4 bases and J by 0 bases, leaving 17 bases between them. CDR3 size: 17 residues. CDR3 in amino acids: CASSSSYTETSTDTQYF. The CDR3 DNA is TGTGCCAGCAGCTCTTCGTACACAGAAACTAGCACAGATACGCAGTATTTT.

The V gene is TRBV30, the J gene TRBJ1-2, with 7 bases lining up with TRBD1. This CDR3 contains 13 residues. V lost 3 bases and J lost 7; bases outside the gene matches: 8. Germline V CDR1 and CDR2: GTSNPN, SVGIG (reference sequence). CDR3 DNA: TGTGCCTGGAGCGAACAGGGGCGCCGTGGCTACACCTTC. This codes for CAWSEQGRRGYTF.

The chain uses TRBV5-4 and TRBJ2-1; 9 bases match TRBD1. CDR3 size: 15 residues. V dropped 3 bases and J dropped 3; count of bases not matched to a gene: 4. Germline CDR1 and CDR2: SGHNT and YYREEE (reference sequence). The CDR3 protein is CASSSGQGNYNEQFF. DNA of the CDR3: TGTGCCAGCAGCTCGGGACAGGGAAACTACAATGAGCAGTTCTTC. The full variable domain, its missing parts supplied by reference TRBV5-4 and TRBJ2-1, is ETGVTQSPTHLIKTRGQQVTLRCSSQSGHNTVSWYQQALGQGPQFIFQYYREEENGRGNFPPRFSGLQFPNYSSELNVNALELDDSALYLCASSSGQGNYNEQFFGPGTRLTVL.

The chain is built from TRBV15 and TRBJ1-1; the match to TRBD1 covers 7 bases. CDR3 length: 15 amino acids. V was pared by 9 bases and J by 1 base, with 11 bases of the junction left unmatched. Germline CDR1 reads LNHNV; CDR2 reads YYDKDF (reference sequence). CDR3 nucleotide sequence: TGTGCCACGAGGGGGCCGGGAGGGGGGAACACTGAAGCTTTCTTT. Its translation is CATRGPGGGNTEAFF.

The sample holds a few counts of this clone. The CDR3 sequence: CASSLRQGLSYEQYF. CDR3 in DNA: TGTGCCAGCAGTTTGAGGCAGGGGCTTTCCTACGAGCAGTACTTC. The rearrangement joins TRBV27 to TRBJ2-7; TRBD1 might be the D (6 bases). The V and J ends lost 3 bases and 1 base respectively, with 13 bases between them. CDR1 is MNHEY, CDR2 SMNVEV, per germline (reference sequence). CDR3 length equals 15 residues.

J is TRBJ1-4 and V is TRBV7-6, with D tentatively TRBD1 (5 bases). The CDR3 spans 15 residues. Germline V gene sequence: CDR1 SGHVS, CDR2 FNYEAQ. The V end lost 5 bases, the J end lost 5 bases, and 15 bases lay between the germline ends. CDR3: CASSPLGGVNEKLFF. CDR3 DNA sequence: TGTGCCAGCAGCCCGCTTGGAGGGGTAAATGAAAAACTGTTTTTT.

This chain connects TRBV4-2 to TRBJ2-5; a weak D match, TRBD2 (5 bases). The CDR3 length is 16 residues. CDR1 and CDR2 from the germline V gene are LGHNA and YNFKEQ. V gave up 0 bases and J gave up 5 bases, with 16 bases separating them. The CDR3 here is CASSQDDRGAGETQYF. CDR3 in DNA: TGTGCCAGCAGCCAAGATGATCGCGGTGCGGGCGAGACCCAGTACTTC.

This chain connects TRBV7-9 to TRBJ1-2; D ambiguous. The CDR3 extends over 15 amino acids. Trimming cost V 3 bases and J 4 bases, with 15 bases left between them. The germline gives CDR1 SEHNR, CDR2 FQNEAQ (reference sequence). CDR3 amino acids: CASSLGGSPTYGYTF. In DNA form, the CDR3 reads TGTGCCAGCAGCTTGGGCGGGAGCCCTACCTATGGCTACACCTTC.

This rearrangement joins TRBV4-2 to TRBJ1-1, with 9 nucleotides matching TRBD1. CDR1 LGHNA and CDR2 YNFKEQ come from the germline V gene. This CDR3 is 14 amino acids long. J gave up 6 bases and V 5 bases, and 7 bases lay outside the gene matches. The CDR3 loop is CASSLQGAGAEAFF. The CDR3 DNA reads TGTGCCAGCAGCTTACAGGGGGCAGGTGCTGAAGCTTTCTTT.

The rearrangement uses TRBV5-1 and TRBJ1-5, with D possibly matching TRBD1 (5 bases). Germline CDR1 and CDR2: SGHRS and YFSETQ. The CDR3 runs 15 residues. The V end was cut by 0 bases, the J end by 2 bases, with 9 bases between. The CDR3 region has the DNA TGCGCCAGCAGCTTGGTAGGGGATGGCAATCAGCCCCAGCATTTT. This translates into CASSLVGDGNQPQHF.

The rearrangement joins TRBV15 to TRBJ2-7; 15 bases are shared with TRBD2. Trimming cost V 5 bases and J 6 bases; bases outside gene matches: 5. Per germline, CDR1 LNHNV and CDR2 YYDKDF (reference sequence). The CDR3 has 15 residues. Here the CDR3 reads CATSRTSGGVGEQYF. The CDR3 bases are TGTGCCACCAGCCGGACTAGCGGGGGGGTTGGCGAGCAGTACTTC.

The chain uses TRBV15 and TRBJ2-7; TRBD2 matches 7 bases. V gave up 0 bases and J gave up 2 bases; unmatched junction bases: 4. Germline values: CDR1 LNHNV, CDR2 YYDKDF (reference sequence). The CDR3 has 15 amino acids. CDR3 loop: CATSRDQAGAYEQYF. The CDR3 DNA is TGTGCCACCAGCAGAGATCAGGCGGGGGCCTACGAGCAGTACTTC.

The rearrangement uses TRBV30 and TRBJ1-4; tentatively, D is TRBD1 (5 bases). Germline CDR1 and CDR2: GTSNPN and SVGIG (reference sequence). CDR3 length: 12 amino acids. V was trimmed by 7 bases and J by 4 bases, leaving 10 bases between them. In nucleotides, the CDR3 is TGTGCCTTCGGGGGACTTAATGAAAAACTGTTTTTT. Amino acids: CAFGGLNEKLFF.

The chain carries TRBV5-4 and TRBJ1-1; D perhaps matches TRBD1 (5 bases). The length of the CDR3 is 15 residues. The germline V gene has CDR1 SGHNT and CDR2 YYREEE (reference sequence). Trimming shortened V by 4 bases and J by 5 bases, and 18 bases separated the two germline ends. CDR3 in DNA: TGTGCCAGCAGCGCCGACTTTCAGAAGGGGACTGAAGCTTTCTTT. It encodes CASSADFQKGTEAFF.

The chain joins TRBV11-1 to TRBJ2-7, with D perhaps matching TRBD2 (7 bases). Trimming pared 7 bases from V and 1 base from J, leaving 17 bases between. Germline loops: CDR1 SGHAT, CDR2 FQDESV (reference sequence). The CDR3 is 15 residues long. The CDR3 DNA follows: TGTGCCAGCACCGAGAGTGGGGGGGCGTCCTACGAGCAGTACTTC. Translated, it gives CASTESGGASYEQYF.